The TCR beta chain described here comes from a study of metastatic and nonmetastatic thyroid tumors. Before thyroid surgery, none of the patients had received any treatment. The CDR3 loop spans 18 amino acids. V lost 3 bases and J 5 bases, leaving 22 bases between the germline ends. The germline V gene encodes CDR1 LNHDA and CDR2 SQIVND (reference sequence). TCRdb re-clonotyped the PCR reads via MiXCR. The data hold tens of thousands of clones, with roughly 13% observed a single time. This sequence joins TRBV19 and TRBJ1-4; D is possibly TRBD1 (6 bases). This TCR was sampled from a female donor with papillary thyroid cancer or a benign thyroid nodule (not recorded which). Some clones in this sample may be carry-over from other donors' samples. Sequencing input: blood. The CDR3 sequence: CASSMQGHSSGGNEKLFF. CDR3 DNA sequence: TGTGCCAGTAGTATGCAGGGGCACTCGTCGGGGGGAAATGAAAAACTGTTTTTT.